These 14 T cell receptor beta chains were all obtained from the same sample, sequenced in a study of cytomegalovirus exposure and HLA in healthy donors. Sequencing used immunoSEQ multiplex PCR; TCRdb keeps in-frame clones, though not all of them. The repertoire holds around 190,000 clones, with around nine tenths as singletons. The specimen sequenced was PBMCs. Receptors originate from a man aged 30 to 45 in good health and CMV-seropositive.

The rearrangement joins TRBV29-1 to TRBJ2-5; 11 positions match TRBD2. This CDR3 spans 13 amino acids. Per the germline V gene, CDR1 is SQVTM and CDR2 is ANQGSEA. V lost 7 bases and J lost 5; bases outside the gene matches: 6. CDR3 DNA: TGCAGCGGTCAGACTAGCGGGGTTGAGACCCAGTACTTC. This codes for CSGQTSGVETQYF.

The chain uses TRBV11-1 and TRBJ2-3; 9 bases map to TRBD1. The J segment lost 4 bases and the V segment lost 3 bases, leaving 8 bases of the junction unmatched. Germline assignment: CDR1 SGHAT and CDR2 FQDESV (reference sequence). The CDR3 length is 16 residues. The CDR3 DNA is TGTGCCAGCAGCTTCTCAAGACAGGGGGTCGCAGATACGCAGTATTTT. Encoded protein: CASSFSRQGVADTQYF.

This chain links TRBV19 with TRBJ2-3; D is perhaps TRBD2 (7 bases). Germline V gene lookup returns CDR1 LNHDA and CDR2 SQIVND (reference sequence). With 1 base removed from V and 5 bases from J, the gap between germline ends came to 13 bases. The length of the CDR3 is 15 residues. Here the CDR3 reads CASSIAGGAGDTQYF. The DNA of the CDR3 is TGTGCCAGTAGTATAGCGGGGGGCGCAGGAGATACGCAGTATTTT.

The chain is built from TRBV11-1 and TRBJ2-2; possibly TRBD1 for D (5 bases). The V and J ends lost 5 bases and 3 bases respectively, with 10 bases between them. Germline V gene data show CDR1 as SGHAT and CDR2 as FQDESV (reference sequence). CDR3 length: 14 residues. The DNA of the CDR3 is TGTGCCAGCAGCACCGACAGATACACCGGGGAGCTGTTTTTT. Translated: CASSTDRYTGELFF.

This chain joins TRBV27 and TRBJ2-7; D gene ambiguous. V was cut by 2 bases and J by 2 bases, with 16 bases left in between. This CDR3 region has 16 residues. The germline gives CDR1 MNHEY, CDR2 SMNVEV (reference sequence). This chain's CDR3 is CASSLGPETSTYEQYF. The CDR3 DNA is TGTGCCAGCAGTTTAGGTCCCGAGACGTCAACCTACGAGCAGTACTTC.

As to this clone: This CDR3 is also generated by other DNA sequences in the sample. The rearrangement links TRBV5-1 to TRBJ2-3; 8 nucleotides agree with TRBD1. Germline assignment: CDR1 SGHRS and CDR2 YFSETQ. The V gene end was trimmed by 4 bases and the J gene end by 6 bases; junction bases not matched to a gene: 10. The CDR3 totals 15 residues. CDR3 bases: TGCGCCAGCAGCCTAGGACAGGGCTTTGCGGATACGCAGTATTTT. Translating it yields CASSLGQGFADTQYF.

V is TRBV11-3 and J is TRBJ2-5; 9 positions agree with TRBD1. The V and J ends lost 6 bases and 2 bases, in that order; junction bases with no gene match: 10. This CDR3 spans 16 amino acids. Germline V CDR1 and CDR2: SGHNT, YENEEA. The CDR3 coding sequence is TGTGCCAGCAGGGAAGGCGCCGGGACAGGGCAAGAGACCCAGTACTTC. This encodes CASREGAGTGQETQYF.

V usage is TRBV10-3 and J usage is TRBJ2-7; a weak D match, TRBD2 (5 bases). Trimming shortened V by 6 bases and J by 3 bases, and 9 bases separated the two germline ends. Germline V CDR1 and CDR2: ENHRY, SYGVKD. The CDR3 is 12 residues long. The CDR3 sequence: CAIREEYYEQYF. The DNA of the CDR3 is TGTGCCATCAGGGAGGAGTACTACGAGCAGTACTTC.

This chain joins TRBV9 and TRBJ2-5, with D tentatively TRBD2 (6 bases). The V gene lost 3 bases and the J gene lost 5 bases, with 11 bases spanning the gap. Germline V gene sequence: CDR1 SGDLS, CDR2 YYNGEE. CDR3 length equals 13 residues. The CDR3, as DNA: TGTGCCAGCAGCGCGGGACTTCGGGAGACCCAGTACTTC. Protein: CASSAGLRETQYF.

The rearrangement links TRBV30 to TRBJ1-1; unclear D gene. The germline gives CDR1 GTSNPN, CDR2 SVGIG (reference sequence). Trimming pared 0 bases from V and 5 bases from J, leaving 13 bases between. CDR3 length: 14 amino acids. DNA of the CDR3: TGTGCCTGGAGTGTAAGGAGCAGTTGGACTGAAGCTTTCTTT. This gives the protein CAWSVRSSWTEAFF.

This chain joins TRBV9 and TRBJ1-5, with D possibly being TRBD1 (5 bases). The CDR3 sequence is 15 residues long. The V end lost 0 bases, the J end lost 2 bases, and 9 bases lay between the germline ends. Germline-derived CDR1 and CDR2 are SGDLS and YYNGEE. This CDR3 reads CASSVGGKGNQPQHF. For the CDR3, the DNA is TGTGCCAGCAGCGTAGGGGGGAAAGGCAATCAGCCCCAGCATTTT.

The CDR3 DNA is TGTGCCAGTAGTAAATCTCCCGGGACTAGCGGGAAAGAGACCCAGTACTTC. It yields the protein CASSKSPGTSGKETQYF. V usage is TRBV19 and J usage is TRBJ2-5; TRBD2 matches 13 bases. This CDR3 is built from 17 residues. CDR1 is LNHDA, CDR2 SQIVND, per germline (reference sequence). After removal of 4 bases from V and 3 bases from J, the junction contained 8 bases not matched to a gene. The full variable domain, rest sourced from reference TRBV19 and TRBJ2-5, is DGGITQSPKYLFRKEGQNVTLSCEQNLNHDAMYWYRQDPGQGLRLIYYSQIVNDFQKGDIAEGYSVSREKKESFPLTVTSAQKNPTAFYLCASSKSPGTSGKETQYFGPGTRLLVL.

Written as DNA, the CDR3 is TGCGCCAGCAGCCAAGATATGGGGTACGAGCAGTACTTC. Translated: CASSQDMGYEQYF. The chain is built from TRBV4-1 and TRBJ2-7; unclear D gene. The V end was cut by 0 bases, the J end by 4 bases, with 7 bases between. Germline V lookup: CDR1 MGHRA, CDR2 YSYEKL. The CDR3 is 13 residues long.

The chain combines TRBV2 with TRBJ1-5; D is unresolved. CDR3 length: 14 amino acids. Trimming shortened V by 4 bases and J by 2 bases, and 9 bases separated the two germline ends. Germline V gives CDR1 SNHLY, CDR2 FYNNEI. The CDR3 sequence is CASSADGGNQPQHF. The CDR3 bases are TGTGCCAGCAGTGCGGACGGGGGCAATCAGCCCCAGCATTTT.